The rows below give T cell receptor beta chains drawn from one sample of a study of shared clonotypes between healthy human individuals. Assay: immunoSEQ multiplex PCR; the TCRdb copy retains only in-frame clones and omits some. Among approximately 530,000 clones listed, about 96% were seen once. The material sequenced was naive CD4+ T cells sorted from blood. These receptor sequences come from a woman in her twenties or thirties in good health. Both conserved end residues are part of each CDR3. A D gene is named only where the DNA matches it firmly. Only part of the rows carry a size: once, few, many, or a class if the clone is expanded.

j_call: TRBJ1-3
v_call: TRBV19
d_call: TRBD1
clone_size: .
cdr3_nt: TGTGCCAGTAGTCCCTTGGACAGGGGCCCTAGCTCTGGAAACACCATATATTTT
cdr3_aa: CASSPLDRGPSSGNTIYF

j_call: TRBJ2-1
v_call: TRBV29-1
d_call: .
clone_size: .
cdr3_nt: TGCAGCGTTGAAGGGAGGAAGCATCGGAATGAGCAGTTCTTC
cdr3_aa: CSVEGRKHRNEQFF

j_call: TRBJ1-2
v_call: TRBV27
d_call: TRBD1
clone_size: .
cdr3_nt: TGTGCCAGCAGTCGGACAGGGGAGCGCTATGGCTACACCTTC
cdr3_aa: CASSRTGERYGYTF

j_call: TRBJ2-7
v_call: TRBV28
d_call: TRBD2
clone_size: .
cdr3_nt: TGTGCCAGCAGAACAGCGGGAAAGGACGACGAGCAGTACTTC
cdr3_aa: CASRTAGKDDEQYF

j_call: TRBJ2-7
v_call: TRBV5-1
d_call: .
clone_size: .
cdr3_nt: TGCGCCAGCAGCTTGACACAGGGACCCTACGAGCAGTACTTC
cdr3_aa: CASSLTQGPYEQYF

j_call: TRBJ2-7
v_call: TRBV5-1
d_call: .
clone_size: once
cdr3_nt: TGCGCCAGCAGCTTGGTGGCCTACGAGCAGTACTTC
cdr3_aa: CASSLVAYEQYF

j_call: TRBJ2-5
v_call: TRBV7-3
d_call: .
clone_size: .
cdr3_nt: TGTGCCAGCAGCGCCGCAGGGTTGGAAGAGACCCAGTACTTC
cdr3_aa: CASSAAGLEETQYF

j_call: TRBJ1-2
v_call: TRBV7-9
d_call: TRBD1
clone_size: few
cdr3_nt: TGTGCCAGCAGCTTGACAGGGAGTTTGGGCTACACCTTC
cdr3_aa: CASSLTGSLGYTF

j_call: TRBJ2-2
v_call: TRBV15
d_call: .
clone_size: .
cdr3_nt: TGTGCCACCAGCAGAGGTGGAGGGTCTGGGGAGCTGTTTTTT
cdr3_aa: CATSRGGGSGELFF

j_call: TRBJ1-4
v_call: TRBV28
d_call: .
clone_size: .
cdr3_nt: TGTGCCAGCAGTTATCGACATCCGACGGGTGAAAAACTGTTTTTT
cdr3_aa: CASSYRHPTGEKLFF

j_call: TRBJ2-5
v_call: TRBV28
d_call: .
clone_size: once
cdr3_nt: TGTGCCAGCAGTTTATGCTCCTGGTGTGCCCAGTACTTC
cdr3_aa: CASSLCSWCAQYF

j_call: TRBJ1-3
v_call: TRBV5-5
d_call: .
clone_size: .
cdr3_nt: TGTGCCAGCAGCTTGGTCAGGGGTCTTGGAAACACCATATATTTT
cdr3_aa: CASSLVRGLGNTIYF

j_call: TRBJ2-7
v_call: TRBV2
d_call: TRBD1
clone_size: .
cdr3_nt: TGTGCCCTGAGACAGGGGAGCCACGAGCAGTACTTC
cdr3_aa: CALRQGSHEQYF

j_call: TRBJ1-5
v_call: TRBV19
d_call: .
clone_size: once
cdr3_nt: TGTGCCAGTAGCACTACAAGCAATCAGCCCCAGCATTTT
cdr3_aa: CASSTTSNQPQHF

j_call: TRBJ2-1
v_call: TRBV28
d_call: .
clone_size: .
cdr3_nt: TGTGCCAGCAGTTTTCTCCAGCTAAAGCAGTTCTTC
cdr3_aa: CASSFLQLKQFF

j_call: TRBJ2-7
v_call: TRBV27
d_call: .
clone_size: once
cdr3_nt: TGTGCCAGCAGGGTAAGGACAGCTCGCGAGCAGTACTTC
cdr3_aa: CASRVRTAREQYF

j_call: TRBJ1-3
v_call: TRBV7-8
d_call: .
clone_size: .
cdr3_nt: TGTGCCAGCAGCCCAGGGACGCCCGGTGGAAACACCATATATTTT
cdr3_aa: CASSPGTPGGNTIYF

j_call: TRBJ2-7
v_call: TRBV28
d_call: .
clone_size: .
cdr3_nt: TGTGCCAGCAGTTTTTATGAGAGCTCCTACGAGCAGTACTTC
cdr3_aa: CASSFYESSYEQYF

j_call: TRBJ1-1
v_call: TRBV18
d_call: .
clone_size: .
cdr3_nt: TGTGCCAGCTCACCTAGGGGTTTTGCTGAAGCTTTCTTT
cdr3_aa: CASSPRGFAEAFF

j_call: TRBJ2-3
v_call: TRBV7-9
d_call: TRBD2
clone_size: .
cdr3_nt: TGTGCCAGCAGCATACCCCGGGGAGGGGTTGATACGCAGTATTTT
cdr3_aa: CASSIPRGGVDTQYF

j_call: TRBJ1-5
v_call: TRBV10-2
d_call: .
clone_size: .
cdr3_nt: TGCGCCAGCAGTGAGCGGGGGGCCCCGGGTCAGCCCCAGCATTTT
cdr3_aa: CASSERGAPGQPQHF

j_call: TRBJ2-1
v_call: TRBV14
d_call: TRBD2
clone_size: once
cdr3_nt: TGTGCCAGCAGCCATATAGCGGGAGGGAAATACAATGAGCAGTTCTTC
cdr3_aa: CASSHIAGGKYNEQFF

j_call: TRBJ1-3
v_call: TRBV10-3
d_call: TRBD1
clone_size: .
cdr3_nt: TGTGCCATCAGTTGGCAGGGGGCCCCCAACACCATATATTTT
cdr3_aa: CAISWQGAPNTIYF

j_call: TRBJ1-1
v_call: TRBV14
d_call: .
clone_size: .
cdr3_nt: TGTGCCAGCAGCCAAGCGTCAAGGGACACTGAAGCTTTCTTT
cdr3_aa: CASSQASRDTEAFF

j_call: TRBJ1-5
v_call: TRBV6-6
d_call: TRBD1
clone_size: .
cdr3_nt: TGTGCCAGCAGTCCCGGGACAGTCAATCAGCCCCAGCATTTT
cdr3_aa: CASSPGTVNQPQHF

j_call: TRBJ1-3
v_call: TRBV4-2
d_call: .
clone_size: .
cdr3_nt: TGTGCCAGCAGCCAAGTTCCGGGGGCTGGAAACACCATATATTTT
cdr3_aa: CASSQVPGAGNTIYF

j_call: TRBJ2-1
v_call: TRBV5-6
d_call: .
clone_size: once
cdr3_nt: TGTGCCAGCAGCGGGTACGGGGGAGTCACCTACAATGAGCAGTTCTTC
cdr3_aa: CASSGYGGVTYNEQFF

j_call: TRBJ2-2
v_call: TRBV6-4
d_call: .
clone_size: .
cdr3_nt: TGTGCCAGCAGTGAATCGGGCGCCGGGGAGCTGTTTTTT
cdr3_aa: CASSESGAGELFF

j_call: TRBJ1-1
v_call: TRBV4-1
d_call: TRBD1
clone_size: .
cdr3_nt: TGCGCCAGCAGCCAATTAAGCGGGACAGCTAAGACTGAAGCTTTCTTT
cdr3_aa: CASSQLSGTAKTEAFF

j_call: TRBJ2-1
v_call: TRBV2
d_call: TRBD2
clone_size: .
cdr3_nt: TGTGCCAGCAGTGAGGCGGGAGTCGTAGGGGAGCAGTTCTTC
cdr3_aa: CASSEAGVVGEQFF

j_call: TRBJ2-1
v_call: TRBV28
d_call: .
clone_size: .
cdr3_nt: TGTGCCAGCAGTCTAAGGGATGGGCAGTTCTTC
cdr3_aa: CASSLRDGQFF

j_call: TRBJ2-7
v_call: TRBV5-6
d_call: .
clone_size: .
cdr3_nt: TGTGCCAGCAGCGCCCGGGGGGCAGGGATCTACGAGCAGTACTTC
cdr3_aa: CASSARGAGIYEQYF

j_call: TRBJ2-7
v_call: TRBV28
d_call: TRBD1
clone_size: .
cdr3_nt: TGTGCCAGCGGGACAGCGGCCCCCTACGAGCAGTACTTC
cdr3_aa: CASGTAAPYEQYF

j_call: TRBJ2-1
v_call: TRBV12-1
d_call: .
clone_size: .
cdr3_nt: TGTGCCAGCACCTTTGGACTAGCGGGGTTCTACAATGAGCAGTTCTTC
cdr3_aa: CASTFGLAGFYNEQFF

j_call: TRBJ1-2
v_call: TRBV9
d_call: TRBD1
clone_size: .
cdr3_nt: TGTGCCAGCAGCGCCGGACAGGGACTCTCTAACTATGGCTACACCTTC
cdr3_aa: CASSAGQGLSNYGYTF

j_call: TRBJ2-1
v_call: TRBV10-3
d_call: TRBD1
clone_size: .
cdr3_nt: TGTGCCATCAGCGGGGGGCCGGGACAGGGGACGAATGAGCAGTTCTTC
cdr3_aa: CAISGGPGQGTNEQFF

j_call: TRBJ1-4
v_call: TRBV7-9
d_call: TRBD1
clone_size: .
cdr3_nt: TGTGCCAGCAGCCCGCCCGGGACAGGGCGAGAAAAACTGTTTTTT
cdr3_aa: CASSPPGTGREKLFF

j_call: TRBJ1-1
v_call: TRBV13
d_call: TRBD1
clone_size: .
cdr3_nt: TGTGCCAGCAGCTTACGACAGGGCCAGGGGAACACTGAAGCTTTCTTT
cdr3_aa: CASSLRQGQGNTEAFF

j_call: TRBJ2-7
v_call: TRBV28
d_call: .
clone_size: .
cdr3_nt: TGTGCCAGCAGAGGTCCGCGAGGCTACGAGCAGTACTTC
cdr3_aa: CASRGPRGYEQYF

j_call: TRBJ1-1
v_call: TRBV6-6
d_call: TRBD1
clone_size: .
cdr3_nt: TGTGCCAGCAGGTCGACAGGGGGCGATGATGAAGCTTTCTTT
cdr3_aa: CASRSTGGDDEAFF

j_call: TRBJ2-7
v_call: TRBV7-2
d_call: TRBD2
clone_size: .
cdr3_nt: TGTGCCAGCAGCTTACAGCGGGATTCCTACGAGCAGTACTTC
cdr3_aa: CASSLQRDSYEQYF

j_call: TRBJ2-7
v_call: TRBV4-2
d_call: .
clone_size: .
cdr3_nt: TGTGCCAGCAGCCCGACTAGTTCTTCCTACGAGCAGTACTTC
cdr3_aa: CASSPTSSSYEQYF

j_call: TRBJ2-7
v_call: TRBV6-5
d_call: TRBD2
clone_size: .
cdr3_nt: TGTGCCAGCACCAAACTAGCGGGAGTAAGCGAGCAGTACTTC
cdr3_aa: CASTKLAGVSEQYF

j_call: TRBJ2-3
v_call: TRBV7-6
d_call: .
clone_size: .
cdr3_nt: TGTGCCAGCAGCTTAAGTAACTACGGGGGAGATACGCAGTATTTT
cdr3_aa: CASSLSNYGGDTQYF

j_call: TRBJ1-2
v_call: TRBV2
d_call: .
clone_size: .
cdr3_nt: TGTGCCAGCGGATTACAGGGTCTCTATGGCTACACCTTC
cdr3_aa: CASGLQGLYGYTF

j_call: TRBJ2-3
v_call: TRBV5-1
d_call: .
clone_size: few
cdr3_nt: TGCGCCAGCAGCTCCTACACAGATACGCAGTATTTT
cdr3_aa: CASSSYTDTQYF

j_call: TRBJ2-5
v_call: TRBV15
d_call: TRBD2
clone_size: once
cdr3_nt: TGTGCCACCAGCAGAGATCGGTCTAGCGGGAGTGGAGAGACCCAGTACTTC
cdr3_aa: CATSRDRSSGSGETQYF

j_call: TRBJ2-5
v_call: TRBV7-2
d_call: TRBD2
clone_size: once
cdr3_nt: TGTGCCAGCAGCTCAGATTCTAGCGGGAACGGGGAGACCCAGTACTTC
cdr3_aa: CASSSDSSGNGETQYF

j_call: TRBJ1-4
v_call: TRBV6-6
d_call: TRBD1
clone_size: .
cdr3_nt: TGTGCCAGCGCCCCGGGACAGCGTAATGAAAAACTGTTTTTT
cdr3_aa: CASAPGQRNEKLFF

j_call: TRBJ2-5
v_call: TRBV19
d_call: .
clone_size: once
cdr3_nt: TGTGCCAGTAGTACGCAGAGTACAGGGTGGCAAGAGACCCAGTACTTC
cdr3_aa: CASSTQSTGWQETQYF

j_call: TRBJ2-2
v_call: TRBV9
d_call: .
clone_size: .
cdr3_nt: TGTGCCAGCAGCGTAGGTCTTAACACCGGGGAGCTGTTTTTT
cdr3_aa: CASSVGLNTGELFF

j_call: TRBJ2-1
v_call: TRBV5-1
d_call: .
clone_size: .
cdr3_nt: TGCGCCAGCAGCTCCGGGGGAGATGGCGGGCGAGAGCAGTTCTTC
cdr3_aa: CASSSGGDGGREQFF

j_call: TRBJ2-7
v_call: TRBV10-3
d_call: TRBD1
clone_size: .
cdr3_nt: TGTGCCATCAGCACCACGACAGGGGATCGCTACGAGCAGTACTTC
cdr3_aa: CAISTTTGDRYEQYF

j_call: TRBJ2-7
v_call: TRBV7-9
d_call: .
clone_size: .
cdr3_nt: TGTGCCAGCAGCTTAGGGTCGTCAGTCTACGAGCAGTACTTC
cdr3_aa: CASSLGSSVYEQYF

j_call: TRBJ2-3
v_call: TRBV9
d_call: .
clone_size: once
cdr3_nt: TGTGCCAGCAGCGGTTTCGGGCAGTTCACAGATACGCAGTATTTT
cdr3_aa: CASSGFGQFTDTQYF

j_call: TRBJ2-2
v_call: TRBV20-1
d_call: .
clone_size: once
cdr3_nt: TGCAGTGCTCCTAACACCGGGGAGCTGTTTTTT
cdr3_aa: CSAPNTGELFF

j_call: TRBJ2-7
v_call: TRBV28
d_call: .
clone_size: .
cdr3_nt: TGTGCCAGCAGTTTGCCGGCGCCGGGAGAGCAGTACTTC
cdr3_aa: CASSLPAPGEQYF